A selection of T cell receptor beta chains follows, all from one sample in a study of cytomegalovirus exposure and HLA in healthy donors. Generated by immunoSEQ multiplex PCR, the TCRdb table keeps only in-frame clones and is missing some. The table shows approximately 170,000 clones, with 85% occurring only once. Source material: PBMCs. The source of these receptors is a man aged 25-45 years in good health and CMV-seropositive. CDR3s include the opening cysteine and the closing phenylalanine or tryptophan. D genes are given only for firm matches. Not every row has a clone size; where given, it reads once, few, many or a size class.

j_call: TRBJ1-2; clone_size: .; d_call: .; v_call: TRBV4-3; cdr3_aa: CASSQDWPEFVYGYTF; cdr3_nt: TGCGCCAGCAGCCAAGACTGGCCGGAGTTCGTCTATGGCTACACCTTC
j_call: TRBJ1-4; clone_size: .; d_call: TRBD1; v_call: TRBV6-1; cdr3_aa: CASNPRGRVEKLFF; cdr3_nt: TGTGCCAGCAACCCGAGGGGGCGAGTAGAAAAACTGTTTTTT
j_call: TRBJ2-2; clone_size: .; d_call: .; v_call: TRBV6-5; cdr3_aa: CASRGGAAGELFF; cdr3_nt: TGTGCCAGCAGAGGGGGGGCGGCCGGGGAGCTGTTTTTT
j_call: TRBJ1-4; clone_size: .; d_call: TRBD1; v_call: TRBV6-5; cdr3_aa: CASSSQGREKLFF; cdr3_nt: TGTGCCAGCAGTTCACAGGGGCGGGAAAAACTGTTTTTT
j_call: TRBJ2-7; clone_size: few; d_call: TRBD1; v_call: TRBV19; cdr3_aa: CASRPRQGSYEQYF; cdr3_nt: TGTGCCAGTAGACCGAGACAGGGGTCCTACGAGCAGTACTTC
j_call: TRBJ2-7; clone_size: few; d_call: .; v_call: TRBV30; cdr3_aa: CAWSTPGSVYEQYF; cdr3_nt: TGTGCCTGGAGTACACCCGGGTCTGTCTACGAGCAGTACTTC
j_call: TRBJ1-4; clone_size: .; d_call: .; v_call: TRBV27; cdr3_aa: CASSPLNRVGNEKLFF; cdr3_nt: TGTGCCAGCAGCCCCCTTAACAGGGTTGGGAATGAAAAACTGTTTTTT
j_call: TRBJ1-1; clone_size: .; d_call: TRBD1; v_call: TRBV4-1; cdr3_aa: CASSQVRIRGYSGAFF; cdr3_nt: TGCGCCAGCAGCCAAGTTAGAATCAGGGGGTATTCGGGAGCTTTCTTT
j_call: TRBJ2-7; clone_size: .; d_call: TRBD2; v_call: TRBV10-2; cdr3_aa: CASSGSGGGAYEQYF; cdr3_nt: TGCGCCAGCAGTGGAAGCGGCGGGGGGGCCTACGAGCAGTACTTC
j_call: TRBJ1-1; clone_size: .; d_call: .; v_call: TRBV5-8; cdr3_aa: CASSLANWANTEAFF; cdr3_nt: TGTGCCAGCAGCTTGGCGAACTGGGCGAACACTGAAGCTTTCTTT
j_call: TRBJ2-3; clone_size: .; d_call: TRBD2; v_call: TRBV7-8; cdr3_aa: CASSPGRGVRDTQYF; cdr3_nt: TGTGCCAGCAGCCCAGGACGGGGGGTGAGAGATACGCAGTATTTT
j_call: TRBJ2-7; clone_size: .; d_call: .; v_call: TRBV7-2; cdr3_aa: CASSLGLAVRSEQYF; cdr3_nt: TGTGCCAGCAGCTTAGGGTTAGCCGTAAGGTCCGAGCAGTACTTC
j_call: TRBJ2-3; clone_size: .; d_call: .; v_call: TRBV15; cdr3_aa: CATSRDLSTRARKAQYF; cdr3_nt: TGTGCCACCAGCAGAGATCTCTCGACTAGGGCTAGGAAGGCGCAGTATTTT
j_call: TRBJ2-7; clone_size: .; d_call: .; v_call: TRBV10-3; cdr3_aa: CAISGDTSYEQYF; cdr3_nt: TGTGCCATCAGTGGGGACACCTCCTACGAGCAGTACTTC
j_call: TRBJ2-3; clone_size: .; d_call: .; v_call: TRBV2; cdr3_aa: CASSLSKRSADTQYF; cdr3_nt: TGTGCCAGCAGTCTTTCCAAGCGTAGCGCAGATACGCAGTATTTT
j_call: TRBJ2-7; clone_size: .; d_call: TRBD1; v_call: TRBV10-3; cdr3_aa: CAIRTGGDYEQYF; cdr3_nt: TGTGCCATCAGGACAGGGGGAGACTACGAGCAGTACTTC
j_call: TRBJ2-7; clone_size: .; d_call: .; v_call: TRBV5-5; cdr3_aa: CASSLGQNSYEQYF; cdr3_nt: TGTGCCAGCAGCTTGGGGCAAAACTCCTACGAGCAGTACTTC
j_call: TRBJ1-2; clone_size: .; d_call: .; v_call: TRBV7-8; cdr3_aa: CASSAFLGGYTF; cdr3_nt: TGTGCCAGCAGCGCGTTCCTAGGAGGCTACACCTTC
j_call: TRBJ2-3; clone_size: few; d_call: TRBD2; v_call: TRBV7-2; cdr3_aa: CASSPGPGLAGTDTQYF; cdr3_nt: TGTGCCAGCAGTCCGGGCCCGGGACTAGCGGGCACAGATACGCAGTATTTT
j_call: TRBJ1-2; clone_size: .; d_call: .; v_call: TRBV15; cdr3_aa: CATGPGNYGYTF; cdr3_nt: TGTGCCACCGGCCCGGGGAACTATGGCTACACCTTC
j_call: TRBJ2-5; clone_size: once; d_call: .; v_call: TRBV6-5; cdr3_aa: CASSFLSDQETQYF; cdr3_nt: TGTGCCAGCAGTTTCTTAAGCGACCAAGAGACCCAGTACTTC
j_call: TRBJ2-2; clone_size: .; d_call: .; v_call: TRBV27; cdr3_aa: CASSFLRGHYNTGELFF; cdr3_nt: TGTGCCAGCAGTTTCCTTCGGGGACACTATAACACCGGGGAGCTGTTTTTT
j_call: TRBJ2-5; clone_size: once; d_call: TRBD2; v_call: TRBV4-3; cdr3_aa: CASSQDTSGGTKTQYF; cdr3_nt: TGCGCCAGCAGCCAAGATACTAGCGGGGGGACAAAGACCCAGTACTTC
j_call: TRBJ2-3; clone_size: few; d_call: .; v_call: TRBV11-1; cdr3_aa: CASSLHTGQRGTDTQYF; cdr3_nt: TGTGCCAGCAGCTTACATACGGGACAAAGAGGTACAGATACGCAGTATTTT
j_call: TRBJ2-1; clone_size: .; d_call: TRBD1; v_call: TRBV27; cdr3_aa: CASLTQKGAYNEQFF; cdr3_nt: TGTGCCAGCCTTACTCAAAAGGGGGCTTACAATGAGCAGTTCTTC
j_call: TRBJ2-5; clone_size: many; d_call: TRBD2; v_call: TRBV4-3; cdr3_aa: CASSLQGGKETQYF; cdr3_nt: TGCGCCAGCAGCCTCCAGGGAGGGAAGGAGACCCAGTACTTC
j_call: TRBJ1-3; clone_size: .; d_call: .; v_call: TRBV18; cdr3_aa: CASSPPSTVGNTIYF; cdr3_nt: TGTGCCAGCTCACCACCTTCGACAGTTGGAAACACCATATATTTT
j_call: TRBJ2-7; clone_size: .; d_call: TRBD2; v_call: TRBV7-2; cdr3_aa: CASSRGTSGGTLSYEQYF; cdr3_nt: TGTGCCAGCAGTCGCGGGACTAGCGGGGGGACCCTCTCCTACGAGCAGTACTTC
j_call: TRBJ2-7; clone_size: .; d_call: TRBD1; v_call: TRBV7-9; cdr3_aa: CASSPEGQGTSEQYF; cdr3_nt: TGTGCCAGCAGCCCAGAGGGACAGGGGACTTCGGAGCAGTACTTC
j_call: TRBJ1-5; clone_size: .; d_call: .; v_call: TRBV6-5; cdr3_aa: CASSYSNRESNQPQHF; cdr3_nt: TGTGCCAGCAGTTACTCCAACAGGGAGAGCAATCAGCCCCAGCATTTT
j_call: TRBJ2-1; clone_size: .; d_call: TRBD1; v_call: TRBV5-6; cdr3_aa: CASSPPGQRYNEQFF; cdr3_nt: TGTGCCAGCAGCCCGCCGGGACAGAGATACAATGAGCAGTTCTTC
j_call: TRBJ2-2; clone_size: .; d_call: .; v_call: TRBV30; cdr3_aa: CAWQETANTGELFF; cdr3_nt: TGTGCCTGGCAGGAAACAGCGAACACCGGGGAGCTGTTTTTT
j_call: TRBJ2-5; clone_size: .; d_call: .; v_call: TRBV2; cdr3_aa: CASSEKTLTETQYF; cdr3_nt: TGTGCCAGCAGTGAGAAGACACTTACGGAGACCCAGTACTTC
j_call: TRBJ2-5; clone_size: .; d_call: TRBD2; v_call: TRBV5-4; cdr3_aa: CASSPGTSGMKETQYF; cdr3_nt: TGTGCCAGCAGCCCGGGGACTAGCGGGATGAAAGAGACCCAGTACTTC
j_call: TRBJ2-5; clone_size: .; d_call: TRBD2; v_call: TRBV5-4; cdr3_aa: CASSPSGGAGETQYF; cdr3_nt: TGTGCCAGCAGCCCGAGCGGGGGGGCTGGAGAGACCCAGTACTTC
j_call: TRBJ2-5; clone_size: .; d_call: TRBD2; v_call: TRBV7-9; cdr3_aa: CASSLTSGETQYF; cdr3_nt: TGTGCCAGCAGCCTGACTAGCGGAGAGACCCAGTACTTC
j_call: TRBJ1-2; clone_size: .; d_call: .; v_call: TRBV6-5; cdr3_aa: CASSYSPGDDYGYTF; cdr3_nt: TGTGCCAGCAGTTACTCTCCAGGGGACGACTATGGCTACACCTTC
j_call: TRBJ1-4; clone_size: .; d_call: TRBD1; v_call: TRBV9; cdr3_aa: CASSVDRGTNEKLFF; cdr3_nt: TGTGCCAGCAGCGTAGACAGGGGTACTAATGAAAAACTGTTTTTT
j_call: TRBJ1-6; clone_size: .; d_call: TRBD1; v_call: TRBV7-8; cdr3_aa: CASSLQPGGASYNSPLHF; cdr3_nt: TGTGCCAGCAGCCTTCAACCAGGGGGCGCGTCCTATAATTCACCCCTCCACTTT
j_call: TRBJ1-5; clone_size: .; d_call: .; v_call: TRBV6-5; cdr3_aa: CASRTGSNQPQHF; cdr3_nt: TGTGCCAGCAGGACAGGTAGCAATCAGCCCCAGCATTTT
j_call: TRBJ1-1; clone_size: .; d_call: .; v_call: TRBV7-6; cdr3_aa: CASSLRQRDTEAFF; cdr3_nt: TGTGCCAGCAGCTTACGACAGCGTGACACTGAAGCTTTCTTT
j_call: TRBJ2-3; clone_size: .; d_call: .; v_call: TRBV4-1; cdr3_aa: CASRGTGTDTQYF; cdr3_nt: TGCGCCAGCAGGGGGACTGGAACAGATACGCAGTATTTT
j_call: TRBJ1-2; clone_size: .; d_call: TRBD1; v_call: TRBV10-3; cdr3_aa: CATDGGQGAGYTF; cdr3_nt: TGTGCCACCGATGGGGGACAGGGGGCTGGCTACACCTTC
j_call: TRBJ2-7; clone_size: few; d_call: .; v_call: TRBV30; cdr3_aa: CAWMDGGYEQYF; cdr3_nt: TGTGCCTGGATGGACGGGGGATACGAGCAGTACTTC
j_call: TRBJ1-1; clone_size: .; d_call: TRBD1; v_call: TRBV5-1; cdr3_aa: CASSLAGTGGTEAFF; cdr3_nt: TGCGCCAGCAGCTTGGCCGGGACAGGGGGAACTGAAGCTTTCTTT
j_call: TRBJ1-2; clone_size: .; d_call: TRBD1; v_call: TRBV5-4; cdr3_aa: CASSPTGADSNYGYTF; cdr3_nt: TGTGCCAGCAGCCCCACAGGGGCCGATTCTAACTATGGCTACACCTTC
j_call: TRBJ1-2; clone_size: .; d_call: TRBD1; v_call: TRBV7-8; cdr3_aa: CASSSGTGGYTF; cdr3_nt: TGTGCCAGCAGCTCCGGGACAGGCGGCTACACCTTC
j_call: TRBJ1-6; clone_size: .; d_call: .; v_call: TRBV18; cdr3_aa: CASSPPGADSPLHF; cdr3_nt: TGTGCCAGCTCACCACCGGGGGCAGATTCACCCCTCCACTTT
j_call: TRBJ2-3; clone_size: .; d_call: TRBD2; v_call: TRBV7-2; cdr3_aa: CASSSRLAGGVVTDTQYF; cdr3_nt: TGTGCCAGCAGCTCTAGACTAGCGGGGGGGGTCGTCACAGATACGCAGTATTTT
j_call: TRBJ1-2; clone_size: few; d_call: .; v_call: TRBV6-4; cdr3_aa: CASSDSINGERYTF; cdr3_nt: TGTGCCAGCAGTGACTCGATAAACGGGGAGCGCTACACCTTC
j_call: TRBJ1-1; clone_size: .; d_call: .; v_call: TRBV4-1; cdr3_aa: CASRLGRGSEAFF; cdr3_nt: TGCGCCAGCAGGCTCGGCCGAGGGTCTGAAGCTTTCTTT
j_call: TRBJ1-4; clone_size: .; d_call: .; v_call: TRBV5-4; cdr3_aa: CASSPTASTNEKLFF; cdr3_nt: TGTGCCAGCAGCCCGACAGCTTCAACTAATGAAAAACTGTTTTTT
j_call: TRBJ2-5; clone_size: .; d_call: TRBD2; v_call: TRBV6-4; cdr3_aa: CASSDSPSGGQETQYF; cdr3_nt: TGTGCCAGCAGTGACTCCCCCAGCGGGGGCCAAGAGACCCAGTACTTC
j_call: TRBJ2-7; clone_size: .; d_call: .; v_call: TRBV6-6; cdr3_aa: CASSGAGREQYF; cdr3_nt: TGTGCCAGCAGTGGAGCAGGGCGCGAGCAGTACTTC